Below, 24 T cell receptor beta chains from the same sample are listed, as sequenced in a study of T cell responses to AZD1222 COVID-19 vaccine. Repertoires were generated with immunoSEQ multiplex PCR, while TCRdb's copy carries only in-frame clones and drops some. The data hold 90,000 to 150,000 clones, with roughly nine tenths observed a single time. The material was peripheral blood, obtained on day 0 of AZD1222 vaccination. The receptors derive from an adult in good health.

Only one count was recorded for this clone. The genes are TRBV28 and TRBJ1-4; possibly TRBD1 for D (6 bases). The CDR3 loop spans 15 amino acids. CDR1 is MDHEN and CDR2 is SYDVKM in the germline V gene. Between the trimmed V and J ends, which lost 5 bases and 4 bases, there was a span of 14 bases. Written as DNA, the CDR3 is TGTGCCAGCAGTGCCCCCGACAGGAATAATGAAAAACTGTTTTTT. Amino acid sequence: CASSAPDRNNEKLFF. Full variable domain (remainder filled in from reference TRBV28 and TRBJ1-4): DVKVTQSSRYLVKRTGEKVFLECVQDMDHENMFWYRQDPGLGLRLIYFSYDVKMKEKGDIPEGYSVSREKKERFSLILESASTNQTSMYLCASSAPDRNNEKLFFGSGTQLSVL.

The chain employs TRBV5-1 and TRBJ1-1, with D maybe TRBD1 (5 bases). This CDR3 has 13 amino acids. Per the germline V gene, CDR1 is SGHRS and CDR2 is YFSETQ. The V gene lost 2 bases and the J gene lost 4 bases, with 9 bases spanning the gap. CDR3 bases: TGCGCCAGCAGCTTACAGAGGGGCACTGAAGCTTTCTTT. This translates into CASSLQRGTEAFF.

The CDR3 DNA sequence: TGCGCCAGCAGCCAAGATCCAACCACCGGGGAGCTGTTTTTT. Translated: CASSQDPTTGELFF. The chain couples TRBV4-1 to TRBJ2-2; unclear D gene. Germline assignment: CDR1 MGHRA and CDR2 YSYEKL. The length of the CDR3 is 14 residues. Trimming took off 0 bases at V and 4 bases at J, with 6 bases between the two ends.

The rearrangement joins TRBV10-3 to TRBJ1-2, with D hard to call. Per the germline V gene, CDR1 is ENHRY and CDR2 is SYGVKD. Trimming shortened V by 8 bases and J by 0 bases, and 13 bases separated the two germline ends. The CDR3 covers 14 residues. The CDR3 spells CAILAAGANYGYTF. In DNA form, the CDR3 reads TGTGCCATCTTGGCTGCGGGAGCTAACTATGGCTACACCTTC.

The genes are TRBV6-5 and TRBJ2-7; D perhaps matches TRBD1 (5 bases). Germline V gives CDR1 MNHEY, CDR2 SVGAGI. This CDR3 has 14 residues. Trimming took 5 bases from V and 0 from J, leaving 11 bases between them. CDR3 sequence reads: CASSTLTASYEQYF. The CDR3 DNA reads as TGTGCCAGCAGTACCCTGACAGCCTCCTACGAGCAGTACTTC.

The chain recombines TRBV4-1 with TRBJ1-4; D perhaps matches TRBD1 (6 bases). Germline-derived CDR1 and CDR2 are MGHRA and YSYEKL. There are 17 residues in the CDR3. V gave up 1 base and J gave up 2 bases, with 14 bases separating them. The CDR3 DNA follows: TGCGCCAGCAGCCAAGGACCGAGGGGGGCCACTAATGAAAAACTGTTTTTT. Its translation: CASSQGPRGATNEKLFF.

The chain carries TRBV30 and TRBJ2-1; TRBD2 aligns across 13 bases. This CDR3 spans 14 amino acids. Germline loops: CDR1 GTSNPN, CDR2 SVGIG (reference sequence). Trimming cost V 8 bases and J 10 bases; bases outside gene matches: 11. CDR3 residues: CALTSGRGTREQFF. In DNA, the CDR3 is TGTGCCCTCACTAGCGGGAGGGGGACGCGGGAGCAGTTCTTC.

The chain uses TRBV28 and TRBJ2-5; 9 bases fit TRBD1. The CDR3 totals 14 residues. Germline V gene lookup returns CDR1 MDHEN and CDR2 SYDVKM. After removal of 5 bases from V and 5 bases from J, the junction contained 6 bases not matched to a gene. CDR3 sequence reads: CASSKQGAGETQYF. In nucleotides, the CDR3 is TGTGCCAGCAGTAAACAGGGGGCCGGTGAGACCCAGTACTTC.

The count of this clone is one. The chain is built from TRBV28 and TRBJ1-2; perhaps TRBD1 as D (5 bases). From germline, CDR1 is MDHEN and CDR2 SYDVKM. The germline V and J ends were trimmed by 6 bases and 2 bases, with 13 bases remaining between them. There are 14 residues in the CDR3. CDR3 sequence: CASRGGERNYGYTF. CDR3 bases: TGTGCCAGCAGGGGAGGGGAGAGGAACTATGGCTACACCTTC.

This clone showed up just a few times. The chain links TRBV7-2 to TRBJ1-1; D might be TRBD1 (5 bases). From germline, CDR1 is SGHTA and CDR2 FQGNSA. This CDR3 region has 12 residues. The V end was cut by 1 base, the J end by 10 bases, with 10 bases between. CDR3 sequence reads: CASSLVRGRAFF. The CDR3 region has the DNA TGTGCCAGCAGCTTAGTACGGGGCCGAGCTTTCTTT.

This clone was counted only a few times. This chain links TRBV28 with TRBJ2-7, with D possibly matching TRBD2 (6 bases). Germline CDR1 is MDHEN and CDR2 is SYDVKM. The CDR3 has 14 residues. V was pared by 8 bases and J by 4 bases, with 18 bases between. The CDR3: CASRPGGLGYEQYF. In DNA form, the CDR3 reads TGTGCCAGCCGACCCGGAGGGCTGGGGTACGAGCAGTACTTC. Complete variable domain (other parts from reference TRBV28 and TRBJ2-7): DVKVTQSSRYLVKRTGEKVFLECVQDMDHENMFWYRQDPGLGLRLIYFSYDVKMKEKGDIPEGYSVSREKKERFSLILESASTNQTSMYLCASRPGGLGYEQYFGPGTRLTVT.

V and J are TRBV9 and TRBJ2-1; 12 nucleotides match TRBD2. The CDR3 length is 17 residues. The V and J ends lost 4 bases and 6 bases, in that order; junction bases with no gene match: 11. CDR1 is SGDLS, CDR2 YYNGEE, per germline. In DNA form, the CDR3 reads TGTGCCAGCAGCAGAGGGAGACTAGCGGGAGTAAGCAATGAGCAGTTCTTC. It yields the protein CASSRGRLAGVSNEQFF.

The J gene is TRBJ2-7, the V gene TRBV19; possibly TRBD1 for D (6 bases). Trimming removed 1 base at V and 3 bases at J, with 19 bases between. Germline V gene lookup returns CDR1 LNHDA and CDR2 SQIVND (reference sequence). The CDR3 loop spans 17 amino acids. The CDR3 nucleotides read TGTGCCAGTAGTATAGGAGAGCTGACAGGCGTTGGCTACGAGCAGTACTTC. Protein sequence: CASSIGELTGVGYEQYF.

This rearrangement joins TRBV28 to TRBJ1-1, with 7 bases fitting TRBD1. V was clipped by 3 bases and J by 3 bases; unmatched bases: 19. Germline loops: CDR1 MDHEN, CDR2 SYDVKM. The CDR3 contains 19 residues. DNA of the CDR3: TGTGCCAGCAGTTTTGCCTTCAGGGGGGCAATGTCGAGGGACACTGAAGCTTTCTTT. Translated: CASSFAFRGAMSRDTEAFF.

This clone was picked up one time. V is TRBV7-9 and J is TRBJ1-5; D unclear. Germline-derived CDR1 and CDR2 are SEHNR and FQNEAQ (reference sequence). The V gene lost 4 bases and the J gene lost 7 bases, with 11 bases spanning the gap. The CDR3 has 13 residues. CDR3 sequence: CASSSSGSQPQHF. The CDR3 nucleotides read TGTGCCAGCAGCTCTAGTGGTTCCCAGCCCCAGCATTTT.

The chain joins TRBV29-1 to TRBJ1-2; D is possibly TRBD1 (5 bases). The germline V gene has CDR1 SQVTM and CDR2 ANQGSEA. Trimming left V 6 bases short and J 8 bases short, with 13 bases between. The CDR3 has 11 residues. This CDR3 is CSVANGGGYTF. In nucleotides, the CDR3 is TGCAGCGTCGCAAACGGGGGAGGCTACACCTTC. The full variable domain, in which reference TRBV29-1 and TRBJ1-2 provide the parts outside the CDR3, is SAVISQKPSRDICQRGTSLTIQCQVDSQVTMMFWYRQQPGQSLTLIATANQGSEATYESGFVIDKFPISRPNLTFSTLTVSNMSPEDSSIYLCSVANGGGYTFGSGTRLTVV.

This clone appeared a single time. The chain uses TRBV24-1 and TRBJ2-3, with D possibly matching TRBD2 (6 bases). V lost 4 bases to trimming and J lost 6 bases, with 16 bases between them. This CDR3 is built from 15 residues. CDR1 is KGHDR and CDR2 is SFDVKD in the germline V gene. CDR3 amino acids: CATSDPRSGEDTQYF. The DNA of the CDR3 is TGTGCCACCAGTGACCCACGTTCGGGGGAGGATACGCAGTATTTT.

This clone has just a few counts. The CDR3: CAISESRAGKTGELFF. The CDR3, as DNA: TGTGCCATCAGTGAGTCAAGGGCAGGAAAGACGGGGGAGCTGTTTTTT. The rearrangement joins TRBV10-3 to TRBJ2-2; D unclear. Germline CDR1 and CDR2: ENHRY and SYGVKD. The CDR3 has 16 amino acids. Trimming left V 0 bases short and J 8 bases short, with 16 bases between.

This rearrangement joins TRBV11-2 to TRBJ1-5, with 9 bases lining up with TRBD1. From germline, CDR1 is SGHAT and CDR2 FQNNGV. The CDR3 runs to 18 residues. V was pared by 4 bases and J by 0 bases, with 10 bases of the junction left unmatched. The CDR3 sequence is CASSWGQGIPNSNQPQHF. Here the CDR3 DNA reads TGTGCCAGCAGCTGGGGACAGGGAATCCCGAATAGCAATCAGCCCCAGCATTTT.

The rearrangement joins TRBV6-6 to TRBJ1-6; D call uncertain. This CDR3 is built from 13 residues. Germline CDR1 reads MNHNY; CDR2 reads SVGAGI (reference sequence). The V end was cut by 4 bases, the J end by 14 bases, with 15 bases between. CDR3 DNA: TGTGCCAGCAGTTTCTTCCCCGGCGGAGCCCTCCACTTT. Translation gives CASSFFPGGALHF.

The V call is TRBV29-1, the J call TRBJ2-1; tentative D call: TRBD1 (5 bases). From germline, CDR1 is SQVTM and CDR2 ANQGSEA. This CDR3 comprises 13 residues. V was shortened by 7 bases and J by 5 bases, with 15 bases between the two germline ends. CDR3 in DNA: TGCAGCGGGGGCTTAGCTCAAAACAATGAGCAGTTCTTC. As protein: CSGGLAQNNEQFF.

The rearrangement uses TRBV15 and TRBJ2-5, with TRBD1 as a possible D gene (6 bases). This CDR3 region has 13 residues. Germline CDR1 and CDR2: LNHNV and YYDKDF (reference sequence). V lost 1 base and J lost 6, with 9 bases in between. In nucleotides, the CDR3 is TGTGCCACCAGCAGAGTTCAGGGGCAGACCCAGTACTTC. It encodes CATSRVQGQTQYF.

The CDR3 bases are TGTGCCAGCAAGCACGTGTATGGCTACACCTTC. As protein: CASKHVYGYTF. The chain combines TRBV28 with TRBJ1-2; D gene ambiguous. CDR1 is MDHEN, CDR2 SYDVKM, per germline. Trimming pared 7 bases from V and 5 bases from J, leaving 8 bases between. The CDR3 consists of 11 residues.

The chain uses TRBV29-1 and TRBJ2-1, with D unresolved. The length of the CDR3 is 12 residues. Trimming removed 7 bases from V and 2 bases from J, with 9 bases in between. From germline, CDR1 is SQVTM and CDR2 ANQGSEA. The CDR3 DNA follows: TGCAGCGCCTCCCCAGCCTACAATGAGCAGTTCTTC. The encoded protein is CSASPAYNEQFF.